The T cell receptor beta chain under discussion was sequenced for a study of blood T cell repertoires in COVID-19. Study-wide background: Material from acute and convalescent COVID-19 was sourced from the United States, Italy and Spain. From T cells, B-cell-depleted T cells, or PBMCs came the material, which was cDNA or gDNA.

From germline, CDR1 is SGHTA and CDR2 FQGTGA. Unmatched junction bases numbered 3, after V lost 1 base and J lost 1 base. CDR3 length equals 16 residues. Original processing notes: How many nucleated cells were present was estimated from reference gene primer amplification. The protocol was immunoSEQ multiplex PCR, while the TCRdb copy is restricted to in-frame clones and leaves out a portion. V and J calls and clone size are given by that table; D and trimming were obtained from the DNA. The sample has some 150,000 clones, 87% seen once; the top ten hold roughly 4%. The chain uses TRBV7-3 and TRBJ2-3; 9 bases line up with TRBD2. Source material: peripheral blood. The receptor comes from a woman aged 55-70 years who had recovered from COVID-19. For the CDR3, the DNA is TGTGCCAGCAGCTTAATTTTAGCGGGGGGCACAGATACGCAGTATTTT. Protein sequence: CASSLILAGGTDTQYF.